This T cell receptor beta chain comes out of a study of blood T cell repertoires in COVID-19 (TCRdb year 2020). A note on the overall study: Samples from collaborators originated in the United States, Italy and Spain and spanned both the acute and convalescent phases of COVID-19. The repertoires were released in a freely available public database intended as a resource for research on the immune response to SARS-CoV-2. The material from the prospective study consisted of cDNA or gDNA derived from T cells, B-cell-depleted T cells, or PBMCs. Sample metadata almost always included a de-identified subject ID, COVID-19 status, age in years and sex. The samples were drawn from the first 160 participants of the ongoing ImmuneRACE study and from 1,254 subjects provided by 6 global collaborators. HLA class I and class II types, where available, came from metadata supplied by the sample provider rather than from assay-based typing. Deeply sampled blood TCRbeta repertoires from subjects exposed to, actively infected with, or recovered from COVID-19 were included in the dataset. Points the paper makes about the study in general: The amount of clinical and demographic metadata varied by source and participant and was provided uncurated.

Notes on this clone: The target of this receptor is not known. No base qualities exist here, and no much larger clone lies one base off it.

One collaborating source in Seattle enrolled patients while the patients were actively infected and followed the patients over time throughout the course of disease. Each collaborating institution followed its own protocols to collect whole blood in K2EDTA tubes. For TCRbeta analysis, collaborators shipped samples as frozen whole blood, isolated PBMCs, or DNA extracted from either of those sample types. TCRbeta CDR3 regions were amplified from genomic DNA by means of the immunoSEQ Assay, a bias-controlled multiplex PCR. The authors processed their data as follows. Nucleated cell counts per sample were estimated from amplification of reference gene primers within the assay. To quantify the absolute abundance of each unique TCRbeta CDR3 rearrangement, sequence reads were collapsed and filtered. For each sample, productive Simpson clonality was calculated as the square root of Simpson's diversity index over productive rearrangements. Imported from immuneACCESS, the table was reduced by TCRdb to in-frame sequences with V and J called. These copies leave out some clones; in studies compared against another copy, an unresolved V gene accounts for under half, and the cause of the remainder is not known. D and trimming were read from the DNA, whereas the V and J calls and clone size are those reported in that table. This sample comprises 250,000 to 300,000 clones, 86% of them detected only once. Jointly, the top ten make up roughly 14% of the sample.

The germline V gene yields SGHTA for CDR1 and FQGNSA for CDR2. At the junction V is shortened by 2 bases and J by 8 bases, with 6 bases in between. Inclusive of the bounding cysteine and phenylalanine, the CDR3 is 11 residues long. Only the CDR3 region is kept as DNA, spanning 33 bases read in frame from base 1. Sample: peripheral blood. This receptor chain uses TRBV7-2 and TRBJ1-2; no D gene is confidently identified. The receptor was derived from a woman in her 70s with COVID-19, enrolled during active disease. The CDR3 region: CASSLISGYTF. The nucleotide sequence reads as follows: TGTGCCAGCAGCTTAATCTCGGGCTACACCTTC. Reference TRBV7-2 and TRBJ1-2 proteins supply the regions before and after the CDR3; the full variable domain is: GAGVSQSPSNKVTEKGKDVELRCDPISGHTALYWYRQSLGQGLEFLIYFQGNSAPDKSGLPSDRFSAERTGGSVSTLTIQRTQQEDSAVYLCASSLISGYTFGSGTRLTVV.